This T cell receptor (beta chain) is from a study of CD8 T cells in ankylosing spondylitis. Library preparation for TCR beta used quantitative 5'-RACE with molecular barcodes. TCRdb redid the calling of the 5' RACE reads with MiXCR, one entry per CDR3 protein. The sample includes 150,000 to 200,000 distinct CDR3 sequences, more than 9% of them seen just once. The sample holds many counts of this clonotype. Its antigen is not known. Study-level findings and limits: In ankylosing spondylitis blood, a motif of about 8 highly homologous TCR beta variants appeared characteristic. Some motif variants were previously reported in reactive arthritis synovial fluid and blood. Matched ankylosing spondylitis synovial fluid reportedly contained a significantly enriched population of disease-linked clones.

J was trimmed by 7 bases and V by 3 bases; bases with no gene match: 27. The CDR3 is 21 residues long. Germline values: CDR1 MNHEY, CDR2 SVGEGT. The rearrangement links TRBV6-2 or TRBV6-3 to TRBJ2-1, with 7 bases identical to TRBD1. The sample taken for sequencing was blood, either unsorted or a sorted T cell fraction (not recorded which). The sequence derives from a male donor with ankylosing spondylitis or in good health (not recorded which). As DNA, the CDR3 is TGTGCCAGCAGTTATCCGAGACGGGTCCGGACAGGCGGAGGTGGGCCGAATGAGCAGTTCTTC. It is translated as CASSYPRRVRTGGGGPNEQFF.